This note documents a single T cell receptor beta chain sequence. Constant-region reverse primers amplified full-length variable regions, followed by semi-nested Nested Universal Primer A PCR. TCRdb re-called the 5' RACE reads through MiXCR, storing one row per CDR3 protein. The repertoire holds roughly 50,000 distinct CDR3 sequences, with about a sixth as singletons. Naive CD4+ T cells were purified with Tregs depleted by CD25. The CDR3 runs to 13 residues. CDR1 and CDR2 from the germline V gene are DFQATT and SNEGSKA (reference sequence). V dropped 7 bases and J dropped 8; count of bases not matched to a gene: 11.

The sequencing sample was made of naive CD4+ T cells sorted from blood. Regarding subset: naive CD4+ T cells, CD4+CD45RA+CD25-. The sequence came from a female donor with breast cancer. The J gene is TRBJ1-2, the V gene TRBV20-1; 9 bases are shared with TRBD1. This chain's CDR3 is CSVLPGQGRGYTF. The CDR3 bases are TGCAGTGTTTTACCGGGACAGGGCCGCGGCTACACCTTC.